A selection of T cell receptor beta chains follows, all from one sample in a study of blood T cell repertoires in COVID-19. Data came from immunoSEQ multiplex PCR; TCRdb stores just in-frame clones and leaves some out. This table holds about 68,000 clones, around 86% found once. The sequenced material came from peripheral blood. These receptors were taken from a man aged 25-40 years with acute or convalescent COVID-19. CDR3s include the opening cysteine and the closing phenylalanine or tryptophan. The order of the fields is clone size, D gene, J gene, V gene, CDR3 DNA, CDR3 protein. D genes are given only for firm matches. Clone size, where shown, is once, few, many, or a class for clones that have expanded.

few,TRBD1,TRBJ1-3,TRBV6-5,TGTGCCACCATGAGGGACAGGGACTCTGGAAACACCATATATTTT,CATMRDRDSGNTIYF
-,TRBD2,TRBJ2-5,TRBV30,TGTGCCTGGAGTGTAGGTAGCGGGGCGGAGACCCAGTACTTC,CAWSVGSGAETQYF
-,-,TRBJ1-6,TRBV28,TGTGCCAGTTTAAAGGGTGGGGCAAGATCACCCCTCCACTTT,CASLKGGARSPLHF
once,-,TRBJ2-1,TRBV21-1,TGTGCCAGCAGACGTTTTAGCGGGAGAGTGTCCTACAATGAGCAGTTCTTC,CASRRFSGRVSYNEQFF
few,-,TRBJ2-3,TRBV10-2,TGCGCCAGCAAACACACAGATACGCAGTATTTT,CASKHTDTQYF
-,-,TRBJ2-5,TRBV3-1/TRBV3-2,TGTGCCAGCAGCCAATACTCAGCCGGGGAGTGCGAGACCCAGTACTTC,CASSQYSAGECETQYF
-,TRBD2,TRBJ2-1,TRBV15,TGTGCCACCAGCTTCCGGCTTAAAGGGACTATTGGTGAGCAGTTCTTC,CATSFRLKGTIGEQFF
-,TRBD1,TRBJ2-7,TRBV5-1,TGCGCCAGCAGCGTCCCTGAAGGACAGGTTTCCTACGAGCAGTACTTC,CASSVPEGQVSYEQYF
-,-,TRBJ1-2,TRBV29-1,TGCAGCGCTTACAGCTATGGCTACACCTTC,CSAYSYGYTF
-,TRBD1,TRBJ2-7,TRBV2,TGTGCCAGCACCAGGGACAGGTCCGCCTACGAGCAGTACTTC,CASTRDRSAYEQYF
-,TRBD2,TRBJ2-7,TRBV4-1,TGCGCCAGCAGCCAAGTTTCTAGCGGGACCACCTACGAGCAGTACTTC,CASSQVSSGTTYEQYF
-,-,TRBJ2-3,TRBV2,TGTGCCAGCAGTGAAGGCCGGGGGGATACGCAGTATTTT,CASSEGRGDTQYF
-,TRBD2,TRBJ2-1,TRBV3-1/TRBV3-2,TGTGCCAGCAGCCAATGGGGAAGCGGGACCATCAATGAGCAGTTCTTC,CASSQWGSGTINEQFF
-,TRBD2,TRBJ2-5,TRBV18,TGTGCCAGCTCACCAACGCTAGCGGGGGCCCAAGAGACCCAGTACTTC,CASSPTLAGAQETQYF
-,-,TRBJ1-1,TRBV21-1,TGTGCCAGCAGTCGGGGTGTAGACACTGAAGCTTTCTTT,CASSRGVDTEAFF
-,-,TRBJ2-3,TRBV27,TGTGCCAGCAGTTTATCTGGGAGGAGCACAGATACGCAGTATTTT,CASSLSGRSTDTQYF
-,TRBD2,TRBJ2-3,TRBV28,TGTGCCAGCGGGGTGGCCGGGAGGAGGACAGATACGCAGTATTTT,CASGVAGRRTDTQYF
-,TRBD1,TRBJ2-7,TRBV5-1,TGCGCCAGCAGCGGGACAGGCTTGTCCTACGAGCAGTACTTC,CASSGTGLSYEQYF
-,-,TRBJ2-1,TRBV7-9,TGTGCCAGCAGACGTACAGAACTTTATTTAAGCTCCTACAATGAGCAGTTCTTC,CASRRTELYLSSYNEQFF
-,-,TRBJ2-3,TRBV9,TGTGCCAGCAGCGTAGTTCACGGTACTAGCACAGATACGCAGTATTTT,CASSVVHGTSTDTQYF
-,-,TRBJ2-7,TRBV4-2,TGTGCCAGCAGCCAAGAATGGCGGGCTACCTACGAGCAGTACTTC,CASSQEWRATYEQYF
-,TRBD1,TRBJ1-4,TRBV18,TGTGCCAGCTTGGGACAGAGTAATGAAAAACTGTTTTTT,CASLGQSNEKLFF
few,-,TRBJ2-1,TRBV18,TGTGCCAGCTCACCACCCCAGCGGAATAACAATGAGCAGTTCTTC,CASSPPQRNNNEQFF
once,-,TRBJ2-2,TRBV2,TGTGCCAGCAGACAGACTAGTTCCGGGGAGCTGTTTTTT,CASRQTSSGELFF
-,-,TRBJ2-3,TRBV10-2,TGCGCCAGCAGTCGGGCGGGCCGCACAGATACGCAGTATTTT,CASSRAGRTDTQYF
-,TRBD2,TRBJ2-3,TRBV28,TGTGCCAGCAGTTCTCTAGCGGGAGGGCGGGATACGCAGTATTTT,CASSSLAGGRDTQYF
-,-,TRBJ2-5,TRBV18,TGTGCCAGCTCACCTGAAGGGGCCCCCCAAGAGACCCAGTACTTC,CASSPEGAPQETQYF
-,-,TRBJ1-2,TRBV6-6,TGTGCCAGCAGCCCCCGGGGGGCCGCCGACTATGGCTACACCTTC,CASSPRGAADYGYTF
-,-,TRBJ1-4,TRBV2,TGTGCCAGCAATATTGGGGGGAGTGAAAAACTGTTTTTT,CASNIGGSEKLFF
once,-,TRBJ1-4,TRBV5-4,TGTGCCAGCAGCTTGAACTCAGGGGATGAAAAACTGTTTTTT,CASSLNSGDEKLFF
-,-,TRBJ2-7,TRBV2,TGTGCCAGCAGGGCTATACTGGGACTCGTCGAGCAGTACTTC,CASRAILGLVEQYF
once,-,TRBJ2-2,TRBV27,TGTGCCAGCAGTCCCGACACCGGGGAGCTGTTTTTT,CASSPDTGELFF
once,TRBD1,TRBJ2-2,TRBV7-8,TGTGCCAGCAGCTTCCCGGGACAGGGGCACACCGGGGAGCTGTTTTTT,CASSFPGQGHTGELFF
once,TRBD2,TRBJ2-5,TRBV6-5,TGTGCCAGCAGTAGATCACTAGCGGGAGATCTAACCCAGTACTTC,CASSRSLAGDLTQYF
once,-,TRBJ1-5,TRBV19,TGTGCCAGTAGTATATTGGTGGCGGGCCAGCCCCAGCATTTT,CASSILVAGQPQHF
few,TRBD1,TRBJ2-2,TRBV9,TGTGCCAGCAGCGCACCCGGGACAGGGCCTCTCGGGGAGCTGTTTTTT,CASSAPGTGPLGELFF
once,-,TRBJ1-6,TRBV6-5,TGTGCCAGCAAAGACATTGCCAATTCACCCCTCCACTTT,CASKDIANSPLHF
-,TRBD1,TRBJ1-4,TRBV5-5,TGTGCCAGCAGCTTGTACAGGGGAGGTGAAAAACTGTTTTTT,CASSLYRGGEKLFF
-,-,TRBJ1-2,TRBV6-5,TGTGCCAGCAGTTCTCCCAGGGATACAAACTATGGCTACACCTTC,CASSSPRDTNYGYTF
-,TRBD1,TRBJ1-1,TRBV28,TGTGCCAGCAGTCGACTCGGACAGGGTACGCCTTTCTTT,CASSRLGQGTPFF
-,TRBD1,TRBJ1-2,TRBV2,TGTGCCAGCAGTGAAGAACGGGGGACGGGACAGGGGAGAGGCTACACCTTC,CASSEERGTGQGRGYTF
-,-,TRBJ2-1,TRBV28,TGTGCCAGCAGGAGGTTTGAGCAGTTCTTC,CASRRFEQFF